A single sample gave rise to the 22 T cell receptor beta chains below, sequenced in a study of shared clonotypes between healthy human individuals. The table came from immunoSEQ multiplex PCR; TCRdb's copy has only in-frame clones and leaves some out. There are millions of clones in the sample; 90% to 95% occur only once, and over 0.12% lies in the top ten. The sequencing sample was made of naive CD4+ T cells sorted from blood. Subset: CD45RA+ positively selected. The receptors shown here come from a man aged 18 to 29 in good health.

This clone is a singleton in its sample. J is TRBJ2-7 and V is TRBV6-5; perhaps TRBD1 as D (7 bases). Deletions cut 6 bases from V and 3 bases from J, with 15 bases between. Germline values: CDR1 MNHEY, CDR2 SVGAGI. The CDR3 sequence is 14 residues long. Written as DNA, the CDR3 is TGTGCCAGCAGAAGGGGGCGGGGCGGCTACGAGCAGTACTTC. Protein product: CASRRGRGGYEQYF.

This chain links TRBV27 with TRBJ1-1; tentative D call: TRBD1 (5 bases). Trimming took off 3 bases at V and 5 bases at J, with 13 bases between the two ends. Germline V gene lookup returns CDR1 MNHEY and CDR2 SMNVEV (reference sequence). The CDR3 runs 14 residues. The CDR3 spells CASSFAGGGTEAFF. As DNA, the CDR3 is TGTGCCAGCAGTTTTGCGGGGGGTGGTACTGAAGCTTTCTTT.

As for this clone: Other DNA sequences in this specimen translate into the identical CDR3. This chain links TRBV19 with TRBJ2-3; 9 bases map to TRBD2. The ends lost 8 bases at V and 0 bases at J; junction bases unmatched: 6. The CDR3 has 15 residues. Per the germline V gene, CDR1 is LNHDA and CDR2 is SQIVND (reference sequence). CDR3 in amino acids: CASSQTSGSTDTQYF. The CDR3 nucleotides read TGTGCCAGTTCCCAGACTAGCGGCAGCACAGATACGCAGTATTTT.

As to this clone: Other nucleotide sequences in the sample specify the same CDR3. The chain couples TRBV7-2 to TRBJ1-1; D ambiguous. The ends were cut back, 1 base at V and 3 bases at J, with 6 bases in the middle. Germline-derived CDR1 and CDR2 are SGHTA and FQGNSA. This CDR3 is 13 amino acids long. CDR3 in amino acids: CASSLDRYTEAFF. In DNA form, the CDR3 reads TGTGCCAGCAGCTTAGATCGTTACACTGAAGCTTTCTTT.

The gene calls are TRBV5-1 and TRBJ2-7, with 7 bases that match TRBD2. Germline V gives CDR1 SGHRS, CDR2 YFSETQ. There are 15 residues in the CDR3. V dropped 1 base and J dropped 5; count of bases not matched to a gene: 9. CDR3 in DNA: TGCGCCAGCAGCTTGAATGGCGGGGGAGGTAACGAGCAGTACTTC. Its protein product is CASSLNGGGGNEQYF.

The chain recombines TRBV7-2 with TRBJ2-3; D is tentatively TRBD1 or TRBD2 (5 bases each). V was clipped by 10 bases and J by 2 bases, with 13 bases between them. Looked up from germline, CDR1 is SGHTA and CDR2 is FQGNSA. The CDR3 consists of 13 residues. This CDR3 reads CATRGASTDTQYF. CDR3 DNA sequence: TGTGCCACCAGAGGGGCCTCCACAGATACGCAGTATTTT. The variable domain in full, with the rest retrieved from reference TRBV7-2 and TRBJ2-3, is GAGVSQSPSNKVTEKGKDVELRCDPISGHTALYWYRQSLGQGLEFLIYFQGNSAPDKSGLPSDRFSAERTGGSVSTLTIQRTQQEDSAVYLCATRGASTDTQYFGPGTRLTVL.

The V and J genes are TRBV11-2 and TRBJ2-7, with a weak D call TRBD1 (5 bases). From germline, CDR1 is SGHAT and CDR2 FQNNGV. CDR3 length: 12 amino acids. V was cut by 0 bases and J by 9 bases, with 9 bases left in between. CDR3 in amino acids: CASSLDLGAQYF. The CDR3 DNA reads TGTGCCAGCAGCTTAGATCTAGGGGCGCAGTACTTC.

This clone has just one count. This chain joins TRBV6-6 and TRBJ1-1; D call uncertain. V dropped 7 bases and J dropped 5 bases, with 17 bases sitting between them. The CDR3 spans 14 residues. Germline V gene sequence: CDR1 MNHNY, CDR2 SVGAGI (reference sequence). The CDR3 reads CASTQTGLGTEAFF. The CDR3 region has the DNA TGTGCCAGCACTCAGACTGGGCTAGGAACTGAAGCTTTCTTT.

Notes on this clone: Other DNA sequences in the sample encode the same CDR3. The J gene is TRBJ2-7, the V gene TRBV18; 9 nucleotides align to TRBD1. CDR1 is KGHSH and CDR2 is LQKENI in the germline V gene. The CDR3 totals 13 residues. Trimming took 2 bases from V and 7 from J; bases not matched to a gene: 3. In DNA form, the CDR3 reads TGTGCCAGCTCACCAGGGACAGGGCGAGAGCAGTACTTC. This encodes CASSPGTGREQYF.

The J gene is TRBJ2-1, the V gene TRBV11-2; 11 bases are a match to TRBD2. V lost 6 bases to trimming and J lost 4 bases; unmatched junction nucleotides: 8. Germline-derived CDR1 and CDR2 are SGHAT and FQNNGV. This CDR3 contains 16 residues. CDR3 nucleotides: TGTGCCAGCAGGTCGCTAGCGGGAGGACTATACAATGAGCAGTTCTTC. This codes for CASRSLAGGLYNEQFF. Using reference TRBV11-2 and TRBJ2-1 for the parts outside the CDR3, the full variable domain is EAGVAQSPRYKIIEKRQSVAFWCNPISGHATLYWYQQILGQGPKLLIQFQNNGVVDDSQLPKDRFSAERLKGVDSTLKIQPAKLEDSAVYLCASRSLAGGLYNEQFFGPGTRLTVL.

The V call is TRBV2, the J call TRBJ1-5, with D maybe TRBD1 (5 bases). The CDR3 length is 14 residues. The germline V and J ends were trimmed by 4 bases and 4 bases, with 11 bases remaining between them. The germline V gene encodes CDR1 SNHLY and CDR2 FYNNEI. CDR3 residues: CASSVEGSNQPQHF. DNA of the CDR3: TGTGCCAGCAGTGTCGAGGGGTCAAATCAGCCCCAGCATTTT.

The CDR3 protein is CASSLATASTDTQYF. CDR3 nucleotide sequence: TGTGCCAGCAGCTTAGCAACTGCAAGCACAGATACGCAGTATTTT. This chain connects TRBV7-2 to TRBJ2-3; D ambiguous. Germline V lookup: CDR1 SGHTA, CDR2 FQGNSA. V lost 0 bases, J lost 0 bases, and 7 bases lay in between. This CDR3 has 15 residues.

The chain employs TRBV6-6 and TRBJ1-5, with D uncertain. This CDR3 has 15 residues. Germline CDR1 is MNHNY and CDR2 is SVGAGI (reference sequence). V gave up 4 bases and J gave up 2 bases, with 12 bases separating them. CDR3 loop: CASSWAGYGNQPQHF. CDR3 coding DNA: TGTGCCAGCAGTTGGGCGGGGTATGGCAATCAGCCCCAGCATTTT.

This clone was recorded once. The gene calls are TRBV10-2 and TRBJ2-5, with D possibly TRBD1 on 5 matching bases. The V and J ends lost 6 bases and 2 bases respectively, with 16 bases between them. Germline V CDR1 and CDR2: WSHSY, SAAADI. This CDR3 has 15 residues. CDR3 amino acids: CASRAFGPGQETQYF. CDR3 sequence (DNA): TGCGCCAGCAGGGCCTTTGGCCCAGGGCAAGAGACCCAGTACTTC.

CDR3 in amino acids: CASSEGRISYEQYF. The CDR3 nucleotides read TGTGCCAGCAGTGAAGGACGGATCTCCTACGAGCAGTACTTC. The rearrangement uses TRBV2 and TRBJ2-7; the D is unclear. This CDR3 spans 14 amino acids. Germline V CDR1 and CDR2: SNHLY, FYNNEI. The V gene lost 1 base and the J gene lost 0 bases, with 7 bases spanning the gap.

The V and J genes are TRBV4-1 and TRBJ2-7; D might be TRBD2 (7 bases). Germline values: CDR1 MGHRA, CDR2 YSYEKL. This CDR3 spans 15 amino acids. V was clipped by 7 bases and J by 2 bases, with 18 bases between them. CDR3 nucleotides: TGCGCCAGCACCCCAGGGGCGGGGGCCACCTACGAGCAGTACTTC. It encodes CASTPGAGATYEQYF.

The CDR3 spells CASSLADRGLSRNQPQHF. CDR3 nucleotides: TGTGCCAGCAGCTTAGCGGACAGGGGGCTTTCTCGCAATCAGCCCCAGCATTTT. The chain links TRBV7-8 to TRBJ1-5, with TRBD1 matching over 11 bases. V lost 0 bases to trimming and J lost 2 bases; unmatched junction nucleotides: 6. Germline-derived CDR1 and CDR2 are SGHVS and FQNEAQ. This CDR3 region has 18 residues.

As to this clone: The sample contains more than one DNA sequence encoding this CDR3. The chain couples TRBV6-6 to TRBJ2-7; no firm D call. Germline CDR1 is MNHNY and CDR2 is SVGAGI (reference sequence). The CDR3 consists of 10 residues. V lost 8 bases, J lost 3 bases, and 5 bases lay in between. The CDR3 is CASGLYEQYF. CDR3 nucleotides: TGTGCCAGCGGGCTCTACGAGCAGTACTTC.

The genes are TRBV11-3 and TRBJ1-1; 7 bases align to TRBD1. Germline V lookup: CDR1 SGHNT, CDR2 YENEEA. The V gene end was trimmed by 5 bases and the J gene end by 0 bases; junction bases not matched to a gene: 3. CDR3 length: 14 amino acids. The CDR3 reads CASSRQGVNTEAFF. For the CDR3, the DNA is TGTGCCAGCAGCCGTCAGGGGGTGAACACTGAAGCTTTCTTT.

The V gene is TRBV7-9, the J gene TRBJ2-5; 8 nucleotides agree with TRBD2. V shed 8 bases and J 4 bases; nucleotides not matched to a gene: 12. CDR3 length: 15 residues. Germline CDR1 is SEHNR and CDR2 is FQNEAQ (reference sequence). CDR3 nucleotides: TGTGCCAGCGGACTAGCAACGAAACAGGGAGAGACCCAGTACTTC. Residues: CASGLATKQGETQYF.

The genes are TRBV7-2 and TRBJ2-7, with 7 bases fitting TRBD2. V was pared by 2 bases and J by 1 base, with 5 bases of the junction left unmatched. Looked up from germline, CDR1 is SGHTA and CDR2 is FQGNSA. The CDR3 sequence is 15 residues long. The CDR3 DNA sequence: TGTGCCAGCAGCTTACCGGGACTACTTTCCTACGAGCAGTACTTC. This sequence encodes CASSLPGLLSYEQYF.

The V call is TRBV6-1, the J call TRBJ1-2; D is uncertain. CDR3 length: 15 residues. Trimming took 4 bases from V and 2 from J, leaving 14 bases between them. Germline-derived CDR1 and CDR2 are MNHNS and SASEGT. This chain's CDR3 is CASSGGLLGNYGYTF. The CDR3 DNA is TGTGCCAGCAGTGGAGGTCTCCTGGGGAACTATGGCTACACCTTC.